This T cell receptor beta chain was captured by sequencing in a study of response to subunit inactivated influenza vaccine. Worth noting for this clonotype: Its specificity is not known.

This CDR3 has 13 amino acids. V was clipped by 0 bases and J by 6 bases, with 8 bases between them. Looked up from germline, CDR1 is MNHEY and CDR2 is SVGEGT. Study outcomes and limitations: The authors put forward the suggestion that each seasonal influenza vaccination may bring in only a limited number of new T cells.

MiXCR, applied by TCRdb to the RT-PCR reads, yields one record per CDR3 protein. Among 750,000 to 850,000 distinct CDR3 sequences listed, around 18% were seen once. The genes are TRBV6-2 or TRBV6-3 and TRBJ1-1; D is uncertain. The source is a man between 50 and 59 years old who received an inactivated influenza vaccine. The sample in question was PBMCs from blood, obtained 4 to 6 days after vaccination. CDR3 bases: TGTGCCAGCAGTTACTCGATGGCAGCTGAAGCTTTCTTT. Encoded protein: CASSYSMAAEAFF.